Described below is a single T cell receptor (beta chain) sequence and its context. At one end the junction does not follow the germline gene, possibly because of a read error. The V gene's germline CDR1 is MNHNS and CDR2 SASEGT. The CDR3 totals 14 residues. These data originate in a study of blood T cell repertoires in COVID-19. Study context: The cDNA or gDNA used as material had been derived from T cells, B-cell-depleted T cells, or PBMCs.

The authors' processing: The authors estimated nucleated cell counts from reference gene primer amplification. Clones were read by immunoSEQ multiplex PCR, and TCRdb kept only the in-frame ones, dropping some. V and J calls and clone size are as listed in that table; D and trimming were resolved from the DNA. The table lists 150,000 or so clones, around 87% of them singletons. The sample taken for sequencing was PBMCs or T cells enriched from blood (not recorded which). The rearrangement joins TRBV6-1 to TRBJ1-5; 8 nucleotides line up with TRBD1. This receptor was identified in a woman between 40 and 50 years old who had been exposed to COVID-19. This CDR3 is CANSEYDRGQPQHF. CDR3 nucleotides: TGTGCCAACAGTGAATACGACAGGGGACAGCCCCAGCATTTT.